The 6 T cell receptor beta chains listed next were all sequenced from one sample in a study of T cell responses to AZD1222 COVID-19 vaccine. Assay used: immunoSEQ multiplex PCR; TCRdb lists only in-frame clones, some missing. The table records roughly 100,000 clones, 89% of them present only once. This sample comprised peripheral blood, obtained 28 days after the second AZD1222 dose. The source is an adult who received the AZD1222 COVID-19 vaccine.

V and J are TRBV7-9 and TRBJ1-1; D unclear. V gave up 5 bases and J gave up 4 bases, with 5 bases separating them. This CDR3 has 11 amino acids. The germline gives CDR1 SEHNR, CDR2 FQNEAQ (reference sequence). CDR3 sequence (DNA): TGTGCCAGCAGCCAAGGCACTGAAGCTTTCTTT. Translation: CASSQGTEAFF.

CDR3 bases: TGTGCCAGCAGACTGGTGGGGGGGTCTGGAAACACCATATATTTT. Residues: CASRLVGGSGNTIYF. This chain connects TRBV7-9 to TRBJ1-3; perhaps TRBD1 as D (5 bases). Between the trimmed V and J ends, which lost 6 bases and 1 base, there was a span of 13 bases. CDR3 length equals 15 residues. Germline CDR1 reads SEHNR; CDR2 reads FQNEAQ (reference sequence).

The V and J genes are TRBV28 and TRBJ2-7; TRBD1 agrees at 7 bases. Germline CDR1 reads MDHEN; CDR2 reads SYDVKM. With 2 bases clipped from V and 4 bases from J, the junction kept 5 bases outside the gene matches. The CDR3 length is 14 residues. The CDR3 spells CASSLGTVEYEQYF. The CDR3 coding sequence is TGTGCCAGCAGTTTAGGGACAGTGGAGTACGAGCAGTACTTC.

The V gene is TRBV27, the J gene TRBJ1-5, with a tentative D call TRBD1 (5 bases). V shed 6 bases and J shed 5 bases, with 11 bases lying between them. The CDR3 is 13 amino acids. Germline loops: CDR1 MNHEY, CDR2 SMNVEV (reference sequence). The DNA for the CDR3 is TGTGCCAGCAGCATTGGGGCCCATCAGCCCCAGCATTTT. The encoded protein is CASSIGAHQPQHF.

The chain carries TRBV28 and TRBJ2-5; 8 bases map to TRBD2. V was pared by 6 bases and J by 1 base, with 13 bases of the junction left unmatched. The CDR3 has 17 amino acids. Germline assignment: CDR1 MDHEN and CDR2 SYDVKM. CDR3 residues: CASSRGGSGMLQETQYF. The CDR3 nucleotides are TGTGCCAGCAGCCGCGGGGGTAGCGGGATGCTCCAAGAGACCCAGTACTTC.

This chain connects TRBV7-2 to TRBJ2-3, with TRBD2 identical over 12 bases. This CDR3 has 19 amino acids. V lost 2 bases and J lost 5; bases outside the gene matches: 14. Per germline, CDR1 SGHTA and CDR2 FQGNSA. The CDR3 loop is CASSLLWTSGNRGQDTQYF. For the CDR3, the DNA is TGTGCCAGCAGCTTACTTTGGACTAGCGGGAATCGGGGTCAAGATACGCAGTATTTT.